This TCR beta chain originates from a study of blood T cell repertoires in COVID-19. Study-wide background: Samples of COVID-19 (acute and convalescent) were obtained from the United States, Italy and Spain. In each case, the material was cDNA or gDNA derived from T cells, B-cell-depleted T cells, or PBMCs.

After removal of 8 bases from V and 5 bases from J, the junction contained 6 bases not matched to a gene. Germline V lookup: CDR1 SGHRS, CDR2 YFSETQ. The CDR3 is 13 amino acids. Original analysis: Reference gene primers were amplified, and this amplification served to estimate nucleated cell counts. Libraries were prepared by immunoSEQ multiplex PCR; TCRdb keeps only in-frame clonotypes and omits some of them. V, J and clone size are taken as reported in that table, and D and trimming were inferred from the DNA itself. Found here are around 58,000 clones, roughly 85% of them singletons; the top ten hold around 16%.

The V gene is TRBV5-1, the J gene TRBJ2-1; 8 bases agree with TRBD2. Sequencing was performed on peripheral blood. The TCR sequence derives from a human donor in a cohort sampled during active COVID-19. CDR3 sequence reads: CASEGLEDNEQFF. For the CDR3, the DNA is TGCGCCAGTGAGGGACTAGAAGACAATGAGCAGTTCTTC.